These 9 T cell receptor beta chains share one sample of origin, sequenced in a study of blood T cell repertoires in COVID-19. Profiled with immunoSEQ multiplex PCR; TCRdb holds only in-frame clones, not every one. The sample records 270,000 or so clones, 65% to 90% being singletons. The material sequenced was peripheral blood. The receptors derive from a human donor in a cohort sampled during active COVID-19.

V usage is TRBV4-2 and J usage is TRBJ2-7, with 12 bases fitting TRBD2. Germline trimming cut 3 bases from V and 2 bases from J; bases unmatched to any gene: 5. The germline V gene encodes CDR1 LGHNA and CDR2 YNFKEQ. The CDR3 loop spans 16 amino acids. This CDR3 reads CASSQGGLAGPYEQYF. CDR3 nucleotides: TGTGCCAGCAGCCAGGGGGGACTAGCGGGTCCCTACGAGCAGTACTTC.

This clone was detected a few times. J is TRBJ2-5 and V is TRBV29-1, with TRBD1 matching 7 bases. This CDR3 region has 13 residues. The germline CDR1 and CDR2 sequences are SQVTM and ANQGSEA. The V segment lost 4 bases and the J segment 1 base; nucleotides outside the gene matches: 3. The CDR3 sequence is CSVGDSPQETQYF. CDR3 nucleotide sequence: TGCAGCGTTGGGGACAGTCCCCAAGAGACCCAGTACTTC.

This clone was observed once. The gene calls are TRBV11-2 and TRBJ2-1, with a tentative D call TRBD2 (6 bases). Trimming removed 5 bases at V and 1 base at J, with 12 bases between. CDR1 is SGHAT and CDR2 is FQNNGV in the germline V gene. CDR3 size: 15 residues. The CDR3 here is CASSPPAGSYNEQFF. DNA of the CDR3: TGTGCCAGCAGCCCCCCAGCGGGTTCCTACAATGAGCAGTTCTTC. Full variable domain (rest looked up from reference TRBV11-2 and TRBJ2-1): EAGVAQSPRYKIIEKRQSVAFWCNPISGHATLYWYQQILGQGPKLLIQFQNNGVVDDSQLPKDRFSAERLKGVDSTLKIQPAKLEDSAVYLCASSPPAGSYNEQFFGPGTRLTVL.

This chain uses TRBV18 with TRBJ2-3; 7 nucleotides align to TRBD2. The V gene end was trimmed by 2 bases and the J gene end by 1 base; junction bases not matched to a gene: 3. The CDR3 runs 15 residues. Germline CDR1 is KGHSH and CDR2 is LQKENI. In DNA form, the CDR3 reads TGTGCCAGCTCACCAAGGACTAGAGGCACAGATACGCAGTATTTT. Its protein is CASSPRTRGTDTQYF.

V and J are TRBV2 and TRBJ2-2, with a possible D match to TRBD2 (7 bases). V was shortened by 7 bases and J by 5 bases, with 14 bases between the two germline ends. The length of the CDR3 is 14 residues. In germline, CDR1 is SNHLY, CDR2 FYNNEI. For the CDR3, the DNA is TGTGCCAGCAAAGAGGGAGGGGGAACCGGGGAGCTGTTTTTT. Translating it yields CASKEGGGTGELFF.

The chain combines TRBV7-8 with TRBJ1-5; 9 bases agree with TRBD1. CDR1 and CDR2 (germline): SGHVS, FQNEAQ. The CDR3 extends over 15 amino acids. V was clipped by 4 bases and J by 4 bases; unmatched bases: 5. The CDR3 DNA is TGTGCCAGCAGCTCCAAGACAGGGGGAAATCAGCCCCAGCATTTT. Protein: CASSSKTGGNQPQHF.

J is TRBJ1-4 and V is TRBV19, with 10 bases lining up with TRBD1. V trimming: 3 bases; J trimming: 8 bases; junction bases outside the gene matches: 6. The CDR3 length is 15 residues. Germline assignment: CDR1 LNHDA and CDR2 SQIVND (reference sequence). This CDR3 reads CASSIPPGQGEKLFF. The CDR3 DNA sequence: TGTGCCAGTAGTATCCCCCCGGGACAGGGGGAAAAACTGTTTTTT. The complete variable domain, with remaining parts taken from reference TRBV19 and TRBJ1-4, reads DGGITQSPKYLFRKEGQNVTLSCEQNLNHDAMYWYRQDPGQGLRLIYYSQIVNDFQKGDIAEGYSVSREKKESFPLTVTSAQKNPTAFYLCASSIPPGQGEKLFFGSGTQLSVL.

CDR3 protein: CASRGLGTANTDTQYF. The CDR3 DNA reads as TGTGCCAGTAGAGGGCTCGGGACAGCCAACACAGATACGCAGTATTTT. This chain joins TRBV19 and TRBJ2-3; 7 bases fit TRBD1. The CDR3 consists of 16 residues. The V gene end was trimmed by 6 bases and the J gene end by 2 bases; junction bases not matched to a gene: 11. Germline-derived CDR1 and CDR2 are LNHDA and SQIVND (reference sequence).

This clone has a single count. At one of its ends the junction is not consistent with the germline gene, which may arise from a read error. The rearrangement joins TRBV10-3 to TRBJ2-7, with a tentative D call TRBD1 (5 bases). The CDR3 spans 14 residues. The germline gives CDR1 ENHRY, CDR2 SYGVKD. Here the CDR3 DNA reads TGTGCCGTCAGTGATGGGCAGGGCGCCTACGAGCAGTACTTC. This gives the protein CAVSDGQGAYEQYF.